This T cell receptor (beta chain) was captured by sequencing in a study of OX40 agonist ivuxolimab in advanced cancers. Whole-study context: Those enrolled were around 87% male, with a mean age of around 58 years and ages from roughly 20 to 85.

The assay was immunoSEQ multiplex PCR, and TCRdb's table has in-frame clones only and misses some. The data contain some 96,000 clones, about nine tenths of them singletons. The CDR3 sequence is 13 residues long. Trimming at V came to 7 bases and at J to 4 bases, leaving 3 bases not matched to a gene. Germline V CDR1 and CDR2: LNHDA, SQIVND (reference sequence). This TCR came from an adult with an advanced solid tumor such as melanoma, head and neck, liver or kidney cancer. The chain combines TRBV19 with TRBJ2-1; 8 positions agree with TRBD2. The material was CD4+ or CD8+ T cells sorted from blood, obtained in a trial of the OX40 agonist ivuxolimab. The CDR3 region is CASMGLGYNEQFF. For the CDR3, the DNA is TGTGCCAGTATGGGACTAGGATACAATGAGCAGTTCTTC. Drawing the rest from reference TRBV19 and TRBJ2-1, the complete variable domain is DGGITQSPKYLFRKEGQNVTLSCEQNLNHDAMYWYRQDPGQGLRLIYYSQIVNDFQKGDIAEGYSVSREKKESFPLTVTSAQKNPTAFYLCASMGLGYNEQFFGPGTRLTVL.